The 32 T cell receptor beta chains below were found in one sample sequenced in a study of shared clonotypes between healthy human individuals. Data came from immunoSEQ multiplex PCR; TCRdb stores just in-frame clones and leaves some out. The sample holds 150,000 to 200,000 clones; 90% to 95% are singletons and the top ten take roughly 0.07%. Sequencing input: naive CD4+ T cells sorted from blood. Subset indicated: CD45RA+ positively selected. The receptors shown here come from a woman aged 25 to 45 in good health.

The genes are TRBV6-5 and TRBJ2-2; D remains ambiguous. This CDR3 spans 15 amino acids. The V end was cut by 6 bases, the J end by 0 bases, with 11 bases between. CDR1 and CDR2 (germline): MNHEY, SVGAGI. CDR3 residues: CASSRRRSNTGELFF. CDR3 in DNA: TGTGCCAGCAGCCGACGGCGGTCGAACACCGGGGAGCTGTTTTTT.

V and J are TRBV18 and TRBJ2-7; D is unclear. There are 12 residues in the CDR3. V lost 2 bases and J 4 bases, leaving 6 bases between the germline ends. The germline V gene encodes CDR1 KGHSH and CDR2 LQKENI. This chain's CDR3 is CASSPRSYEQYF. The CDR3 DNA reads as TGTGCCAGCTCACCAAGATCGTACGAGCAGTACTTC.

The chain combines TRBV4-1 with TRBJ2-1; D possibly corresponds to TRBD2 (5 bases). Germline V gene lookup returns CDR1 MGHRA and CDR2 YSYEKL. Deletions cut 2 bases from V and 4 bases from J, with 12 bases between. CDR3 size: 15 residues. The CDR3 loop reads CASSQTWTPYNEQFF. The CDR3 bases are TGCGCCAGCAGCCAAACTTGGACTCCTTACAATGAGCAGTTCTTC.

The V and J genes are TRBV5-4 and TRBJ2-7, with D possibly being TRBD1 (6 bases). CDR3 length: 14 amino acids. Germline CDR1 and CDR2: SGHNT and YYREEE (reference sequence). V lost 3 bases to trimming and J lost 9 bases, with 19 bases between them. CDR3: CASSSARQESGQYF. The CDR3 bases are TGTGCCAGCAGCTCTGCGCGACAGGAGTCTGGGCAGTACTTC.

J is TRBJ2-1 and V is TRBV4-2; D is ambiguous. The CDR3 extends over 16 amino acids. Germline V gene data show CDR1 as LGHNA and CDR2 as YNFKEQ. Trimming took 3 bases from V and 0 from J, leaving 12 bases between them. In DNA, the CDR3 is TGTGCCAGCAGCCACGCAGACGGAAACTCCTACAATGAGCAGTTCTTC. Amino acid sequence: CASSHADGNSYNEQFF.

The rearrangement uses TRBV5-1 and TRBJ2-7; 11 bases align to TRBD1. The CDR3 runs 14 residues. Germline V lookup: CDR1 SGHRS, CDR2 YFSETQ. After removal of 6 bases from V and 3 bases from J, the junction contained 5 bases not matched to a gene. The CDR3 region is CASKRGQGVYEQYF. CDR3 nucleotides: TGCGCCAGCAAAAGGGGACAGGGGGTCTACGAGCAGTACTTC.

The gene calls are TRBV6-1 and TRBJ1-5; 7 nucleotides agree with TRBD1. CDR1 and CDR2 (germline): MNHNS, SASEGT. This CDR3 comprises 14 residues. J lost 4 bases, V lost 6 bases, and 6 bases had no gene match. CDR3 nucleotides: TGTGCCAGCAGGTTACAGGGGACAAATCAGCCCCAGCATTTT. Its translation: CASRLQGTNQPQHF.

V usage is TRBV28 and J usage is TRBJ1-2, with D unresolved. Trimming cost V 1 base and J 7 bases, with 7 bases left between them. Germline CDR1 reads MDHEN; CDR2 reads SYDVKM. The CDR3 has 12 residues. In DNA form, the CDR3 reads TGTGCCAGCAGTTTATTGGGTTCTGGCTACACCTTC. The encoded protein is CASSLLGSGYTF.

The chain recombines TRBV7-9 with TRBJ2-5, with 11 bases fitting TRBD1. Matching the DNA end better, TRBJ2-7 makes the J call doubtful. Germline CDR1 SEHNR, CDR2 FQNEAQ (reference sequence). The CDR3 totals 15 residues. The CDR3 reads CASSPYGTGGYEQYF. The CDR3 DNA follows: TGTGCCAGCAGCCCATACGGGACAGGGGGTTACGAGCAGTACTTC.

The V call is TRBV19, the J call TRBJ1-4; weak D call: TRBD1 (6 bases). The CDR3 spans 14 residues. CDR1 LNHDA and CDR2 SQIVND come from the germline V gene (reference sequence). V lost 5 bases and J 7 bases, leaving 14 bases between the germline ends. This chain's CDR3 is CASSLRGHGEKLFF. The CDR3 DNA is TGTGCCAGTAGTCTCCGGGGGCATGGTGAAAAACTGTTTTTT.

The chain is built from TRBV5-1 and TRBJ2-3; no reliable D call. Germline V gene sequence: CDR1 SGHRS, CDR2 YFSETQ. The CDR3 has 13 amino acids. Deletions cut 3 bases from V and 0 bases from J, with 5 bases between. CDR3 nucleotide sequence: TGCGCCAGCAGCTCTCCTAGCACAGATACGCAGTATTTT. Amino acid sequence: CASSSPSTDTQYF.

The chain links TRBV6-1 to TRBJ2-7; D uncertain. Germline CDR1 is MNHNS and CDR2 is SASEGT. CDR3 size: 12 residues. Trimming stripped 8 bases from V and 0 bases from J, with 8 bases between. The CDR3, as DNA: TGTGCCAGCCACCACAACTCCTACGAGCAGTACTTC. It is translated as CASHHNSYEQYF.

In this sample, this clone turned up once. V and J are TRBV9 and TRBJ2-2; tentative D call: TRBD2 (5 bases). V gave up 2 bases and J gave up 0 bases, with 20 bases separating them. Germline CDR1 reads SGDLS; CDR2 reads YYNGEE. This CDR3 comprises 19 residues. The CDR3: CASSVLGWAGGSNTGELFF. The CDR3 nucleotides are TGTGCCAGCAGCGTCTTGGGCTGGGCGGGTGGATCGAACACCGGGGAGCTGTTTTTT.

V and J are TRBV10-2 and TRBJ2-5; D is perhaps TRBD1 or TRBD2 (5 bases each). The DNA end is a closer match to TRBJ2-7, so the J assignment may be wrong. Germline values: CDR1 WSHSY, CDR2 SAAADI. The CDR3 sequence is 11 residues long. The CDR3 bases are TGCGCCAGCAGGGGGACCAACGAGCAGTACTTC. Amino acid sequence: CASRGTNEQYF.

The J gene is TRBJ2-2, the V gene TRBV30; TRBD2 matches 8 bases. Germline V gene data show CDR1 as GTSNPN and CDR2 as SVGIG (reference sequence). The trim removed 2 bases at V and 4 bases at J, leaving 12 bases unmatched. CDR3 size: 17 residues. The CDR3 here is CAWSSPGGSYITGELFF. The CDR3 DNA sequence: TGTGCCTGGAGTTCCCCGGGAGGGAGTTACATCACCGGGGAGCTGTTTTTT.

This rearrangement joins TRBV12-5 to TRBJ1-1; 8 bases agree with TRBD1. With 4 bases clipped from V and 0 bases from J, the junction kept 10 bases outside the gene matches. The germline V gene has CDR1 LGHNT and CDR2 FRNRAP. This CDR3 region has 17 residues. The CDR3 sequence is CASGSTGQGVMNTEAFF. The CDR3 DNA follows: TGTGCTAGTGGTTCTACCGGACAGGGCGTCATGAACACTGAAGCTTTCTTT. Based on the CDR3 plus reference TRBV12-5 and TRBJ1-1, the full variable domain is DARVTQTPRHKVTEMGQEVTMRCQPILGHNTVFWYRQTMMQGLELLAYFRNRAPLDDSGMPKDRFSAEMPDATLATLKIQPSEPRDSAVYFCASGSTGQGVMNTEAFFGQGTRLTVV.

The V gene is TRBV5-1, the J gene TRBJ1-2; maybe TRBD1 (6 bases). The CDR3 is 15 amino acids. Germline V CDR1 and CDR2: SGHRS, YFSETQ. V was pared by 0 bases and J by 8 bases, with 17 bases between. The CDR3 reads CASSLVGGLTDGYTF. For the CDR3, the DNA is TGCGCCAGCAGCTTGGTTGGGGGGCTGACGGACGGCTACACCTTC.

This rearrangement joins TRBV6-1 to TRBJ1-5; no firm D call. V was pared by 0 bases and J by 5 bases, with 8 bases between. The CDR3 totals 14 residues. Germline V gives CDR1 MNHNS, CDR2 SASEGT. CDR3 coding DNA: TGTGCCAGCAGTGAAGCCGGTGATCATCAGCCCCAGCATTTT. The encoded protein is CASSEAGDHQPQHF.

This clone is a singleton in its sample. This chain uses TRBV7-3 with TRBJ2-1; TRBD2 agrees at 13 bases. CDR1 is SGHTA and CDR2 is FQGTGA in the germline V gene. Trimming removed 4 bases from V and 8 bases from J; junction bases left unmatched: 14. CDR3 length: 18 residues. As DNA, the CDR3 is TGTGCCAGCAGCTCAGGTTGGGTAACTAGCGGGAGGGCCCATGAGCAGTTCTTC. Translated: CASSSGWVTSGRAHEQFF.

The chain combines TRBV7-9 with TRBJ2-1; D is unresolved. CDR3 length: 15 amino acids. V lost 5 bases and J 0 bases, leaving 11 bases between the germline ends. CDR1 and CDR2 (germline): SEHNR, FQNEAQ (reference sequence). CDR3 protein: CASSPGVFSYNEQFF. DNA of the CDR3: TGTGCCAGCAGCCCGGGTGTTTTCTCCTACAATGAGCAGTTCTTC.

In its sample, this clone was seen once. The J gene is TRBJ2-7, the V gene TRBV6-5; 13 nucleotides align to TRBD2. Germline V gene lookup returns CDR1 MNHEY and CDR2 SVGAGI. The CDR3 consists of 15 residues. V lost 6 bases, J lost 4 bases, and 6 bases stayed unmatched. This CDR3 is CASRRGLAGLYEQYF. The CDR3, as DNA: TGTGCCAGCAGAAGGGGACTAGCGGGATTGTACGAGCAGTACTTC.

This chain connects TRBV7-2 to TRBJ2-3; no firm D call. Deletions cut 1 base from V and 2 bases from J, with 10 bases between. The V gene's germline CDR1 is SGHTA and CDR2 FQGNSA. CDR3 length equals 15 residues. The CDR3 spells CASSLVGSSTDTQYF. CDR3 sequence (DNA): TGTGCCAGCAGCTTAGTTGGTTCTTCCACAGATACGCAGTATTTT.

Here the CDR3 DNA reads TGTGCCTGGAGGCGGGGGAACGCGAACACCGGGGAGCTGTTTTTT. Protein product: CAWRRGNANTGELFF. J is TRBJ2-2 and V is TRBV30; 7 bases match TRBD2. The CDR3 length is 15 residues. CDR1 GTSNPN and CDR2 SVGIG come from the germline V gene (reference sequence). V dropped 3 bases and J dropped 0; count of bases not matched to a gene: 4.

The chain has TRBV7-2 and TRBJ2-7; 8 nucleotides line up with TRBD1. V was clipped by 4 bases and J by 2 bases; unmatched bases: 16. Germline V lookup: CDR1 SGHTA, CDR2 FQGNSA. The CDR3 extends over 18 amino acids. CDR3 sequence (DNA): TGTGCCAGCAGCTCATCCATTTGGGGGGACAGGACGACCTACGAGCAGTACTTC. This encodes CASSSSIWGDRTTYEQYF.

This clone was seen a single time. J is TRBJ1-5 and V is TRBV4-1; unclear D gene. V lost 1 base and J 6 bases, leaving 4 bases between the germline ends. The CDR3 consists of 12 residues. The V gene's germline CDR1 is MGHRA and CDR2 YSYEKL. The CDR3 DNA is TGCGCCAGCAGCCAAGGGTTTCAGCCCCAGCATTTT. Its protein is CASSQGFQPQHF.

The V gene is TRBV27, the J gene TRBJ1-1, with TRBD1 matching over 9 bases. Trimming removed 5 bases from V and 1 base from J; junction bases left unmatched: 8. This CDR3 is built from 16 residues. The germline gives CDR1 MNHEY, CDR2 SMNVEV (reference sequence). CDR3 amino acids: CASSPGQGRANTEAFF. CDR3 coding DNA: TGTGCCAGCAGTCCCGGACAGGGGAGGGCGAACACTGAAGCTTTCTTT.

This chain's CDR3 is CASSLGLAGVSEQYF. CDR3 sequence (DNA): TGTGCCAGCAGCTTGGGACTAGCGGGAGTATCGGAGCAGTACTTC. This chain uses TRBV7-8 with TRBJ2-5, with 14 bases aligning to TRBD2. The CDR3 loop spans 15 amino acids. After removal of 3 bases from V and 11 bases from J, the junction contained 8 bases not matched to a gene. Germline CDR1 is SGHVS and CDR2 is FQNEAQ.

The gene calls are TRBV5-1 and TRBJ2-5; 14 bases agree with TRBD2. Germline V gives CDR1 SGHRS, CDR2 YFSETQ. This CDR3 contains 19 residues. V was pared by 0 bases and J by 5 bases, with 12 bases of the junction left unmatched. CDR3 nucleotides: TGCGCCAGCAGCTTGGGCGGGACTAGCGGGAGTTCGGGCGCGGAGACCCAGTACTTC. Translated: CASSLGGTSGSSGAETQYF.

The rearrangement links TRBV28 to TRBJ2-7; the match to TRBD2 covers 9 bases. V dropped 3 bases and J dropped 6; count of bases not matched to a gene: 9. The CDR3 spans 15 residues. Germline V lookup: CDR1 MDHEN, CDR2 SYDVKM. In DNA, the CDR3 is TGTGCCAGCAGTTTCCAGCTAGCGGGGTCTATCGAGCAGTACTTC. Translated, it gives CASSFQLAGSIEQYF.

The rearrangement links TRBV6-6 to TRBJ1-3; 7 bases match TRBD1. CDR1 is MNHNY, CDR2 SVGAGI, per germline (reference sequence). V was clipped by 4 bases and J by 1 base; unmatched bases: 4. This CDR3 contains 15 residues. The CDR3 sequence: CASSSPTGSGNTIYF. As DNA, the CDR3 is TGTGCCAGCAGTTCGCCGACAGGGTCTGGAAACACCATATATTTT.

This sequence joins TRBV5-1 and TRBJ2-7, with 8 bases identical to TRBD1. The trim removed 5 bases at V and 2 bases at J, leaving 3 bases unmatched. Germline V lookup: CDR1 SGHRS, CDR2 YFSETQ. This CDR3 contains 13 residues. CDR3 region: CASRTTGAYEQYF. The CDR3 bases are TGCGCCAGCAGAACGACAGGGGCCTACGAGCAGTACTTC.

This clone was observed a single time. CDR3 region: CASSSGEALRETQYF. The CDR3 coding sequence is TGTGCCAGCAGCTCTGGCGAGGCCTTAAGGGAGACCCAGTACTTC. The V gene is TRBV5-6, the J gene TRBJ2-5; no clear D. Trimming removed 3 bases from V and 5 bases from J, with 17 bases in between. This CDR3 region has 15 residues. Germline CDR1 reads SGHDT; CDR2 reads YYEEEE.